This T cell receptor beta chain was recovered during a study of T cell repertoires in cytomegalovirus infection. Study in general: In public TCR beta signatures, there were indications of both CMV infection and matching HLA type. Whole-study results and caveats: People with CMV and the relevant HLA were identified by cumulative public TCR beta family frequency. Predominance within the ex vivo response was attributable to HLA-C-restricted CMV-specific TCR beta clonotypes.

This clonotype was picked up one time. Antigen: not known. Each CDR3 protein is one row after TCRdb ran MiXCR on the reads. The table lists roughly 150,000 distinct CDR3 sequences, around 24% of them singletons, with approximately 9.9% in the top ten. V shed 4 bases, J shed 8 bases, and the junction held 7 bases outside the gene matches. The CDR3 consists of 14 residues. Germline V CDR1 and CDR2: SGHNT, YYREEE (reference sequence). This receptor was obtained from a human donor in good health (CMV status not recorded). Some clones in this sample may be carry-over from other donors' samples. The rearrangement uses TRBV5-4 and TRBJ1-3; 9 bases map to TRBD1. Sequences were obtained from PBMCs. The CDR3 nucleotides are TGTGCCAGCAGCCAATGGGACAGGGTGGACACCATATATTTT. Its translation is CASSQWDRVDTIYF.